Listed here are 9 T cell receptor beta chains from one sample, sequenced in a study of T-cell reconstitution after alpha-beta-depleted transplantation in children. Library preparation (for TCRbeta) was performed with unique molecular identifiers. TCRdb reprocessed the PCR reads via MiXCR and lists one record per CDR3 protein. Found here are 800,000 to 1,000,000 distinct CDR3 sequences, about 29% of them singletons; the top ten hold around 30%. The sequencing here drew on PBMCs, mostly from graft donor cells, taken 360 days after TCRalphabeta/CD19-depleted stem cell transplant. These receptors were collected from a boy less than two years old who had a stem cell transplant for SCID, so the T cells may come from the graft donor.

The chain uses TRBV10-3 and TRBJ2-5; 7 bases are a match to TRBD1. Germline CDR1 is ENHRY and CDR2 is SYGVKD. V lost 6 bases, J lost 3 bases, and 4 bases stayed unmatched. CDR3 length equals 13 residues. This CDR3 is CAISPGTEETQYF. Here the CDR3 DNA reads TGTGCCATCAGCCCCGGGACAGAAGAGACCCAGTACTTC.

This chain joins TRBV7-8 and TRBJ2-2; the D gene is possibly TRBD2 (7 bases). V lost 7 bases to trimming and J lost 6 bases, with 18 bases between them. This CDR3 contains 15 residues. The germline V gene encodes CDR1 SGHVS and CDR2 FQNEAQ. CDR3 amino acids: CASTLRGGPPGELFF. CDR3 coding DNA: TGTGCCAGCACCCTACGCGGGGGCCCTCCCGGGGAGCTGTTTTTT.

This clonotype came up a few times. The CDR3 does not close with the conserved phenylalanine or tryptophan, likely indicating a read error. Because the CDR3's place on the DNA is in doubt, the DNA is left out and the CDR3 is given as listed by TCRdb. This rearrangement joins TRBV12-5 to TRBJ2-7. The V gene's germline CDR1 is LGHNT and CDR2 FRNRAP. The length of the CDR3 is 8 amino acids, counting both ends. The CDR3 loop is CASGLAHK.

There are a few counts of this clonotype. The V and J genes are TRBV5-1 and TRBJ2-3; 9 nucleotides align to TRBD1. Germline lookup yields CDR1 SGHRS and CDR2 YFSETQ. V was clipped by 5 bases and J by 5 bases; unmatched bases: 15. This CDR3 is built from 17 residues. CDR3 protein: CASSLGGPGQGGDTQYF. CDR3 coding DNA: TGCGCCAGCAGTCTTGGGGGCCCGGGACAGGGAGGAGATACGCAGTATTTT.

The V and J genes are TRBV9 and TRBJ2-6, with 11 bases matching TRBD1. This CDR3 is 18 amino acids long. The germline gives CDR1 SGDLS, CDR2 YYNGEE. J was trimmed by 2 bases and V by 3 bases; bases with no gene match: 7. Here the CDR3 reads CASSAPRTGGAGANVLTF. Written as DNA, the CDR3 is TGTGCCAGCAGCGCCCCGCGGACAGGGGGCGCTGGGGCCAACGTCCTGACTTTC.

Only a few counts were recorded for this clonotype. This chain connects TRBV12-3 or TRBV12-4 to TRBJ2-3; D remains unclear. Trimming took 6 bases from V and 3 from J, leaving 10 bases between them. The CDR3 covers 13 residues. CDR3 region: CASSPPQTDTQYF. The CDR3 nucleotides read TGTGCCAGCAGCCCCCCCCAGACAGATACGCAGTATTTT.

The V and J genes are TRBV20-1 and TRBJ2-1; 10 bases map to TRBD2. CDR3 size: 16 residues. Trimming cost V 6 bases and J 4 bases; bases outside gene matches: 12. Germline V gives CDR1 DFQATT, CDR2 SNEGSKA (reference sequence). The CDR3 spells CSARLGLAIPYNEQFF. For the CDR3, the DNA is TGCAGTGCCCGACTGGGACTAGCGATTCCTTACAATGAGCAGTTCTTC.

In this sample, this clonotype turned up a few times. The CDR3 DNA sequence: TGTGCCAGCAGCCGTGGGGCCTCGGGGCCCCAGCATTTT. Translated, it gives CASSRGASGPQHF. The chain combines TRBV12-3 or TRBV12-4 with TRBJ1-5, with TRBD1 as a possible D gene (5 bases). V was cut by 6 bases and J by 9 bases, with 15 bases left in between. The CDR3 is 13 amino acids.

This clonotype has more than one count but fewer than ten. This chain links TRBV5-1 with TRBJ2-7; D unresolved. The CDR3 is 15 residues long. V dropped 2 bases and J dropped 2 bases, with 14 bases sitting between them. Per germline, CDR1 SGHRS and CDR2 YFSETQ. The CDR3 DNA reads as TGCGCCAGCAGCTTAACGGCAGCTGAAACCTACGAGCAGTACTTC. This gives the protein CASSLTAAETYEQYF.